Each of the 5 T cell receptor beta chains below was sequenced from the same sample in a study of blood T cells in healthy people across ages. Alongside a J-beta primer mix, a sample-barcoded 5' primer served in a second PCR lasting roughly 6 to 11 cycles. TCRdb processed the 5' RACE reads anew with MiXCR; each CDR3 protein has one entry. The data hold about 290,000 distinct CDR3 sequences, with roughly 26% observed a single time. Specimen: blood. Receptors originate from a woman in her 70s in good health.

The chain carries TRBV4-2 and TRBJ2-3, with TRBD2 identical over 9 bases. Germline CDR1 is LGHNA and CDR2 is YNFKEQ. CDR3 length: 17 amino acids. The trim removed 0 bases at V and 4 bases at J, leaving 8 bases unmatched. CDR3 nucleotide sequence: TGTGCCAGCAGCCAAGAGGGACTAGCAGTTGGAGCAGATACGCAGTATTTT. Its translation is CASSQEGLAVGADTQYF.

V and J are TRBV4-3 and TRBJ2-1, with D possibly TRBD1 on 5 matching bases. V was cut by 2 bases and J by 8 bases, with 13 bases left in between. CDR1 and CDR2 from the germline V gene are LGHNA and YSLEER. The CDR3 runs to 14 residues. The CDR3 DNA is TGCGCCAGCAGCCAAAATCTTGGGGCGGATGAGCAGTTCTTC. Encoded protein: CASSQNLGADEQFF.

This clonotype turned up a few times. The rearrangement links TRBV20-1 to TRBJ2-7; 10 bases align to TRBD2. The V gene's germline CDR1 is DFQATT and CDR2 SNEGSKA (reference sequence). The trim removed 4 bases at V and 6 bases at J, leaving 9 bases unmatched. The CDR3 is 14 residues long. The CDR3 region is CSATISGRLGEQYF. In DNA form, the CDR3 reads TGCAGTGCTACCATTAGCGGGAGGCTGGGCGAGCAGTACTTC.

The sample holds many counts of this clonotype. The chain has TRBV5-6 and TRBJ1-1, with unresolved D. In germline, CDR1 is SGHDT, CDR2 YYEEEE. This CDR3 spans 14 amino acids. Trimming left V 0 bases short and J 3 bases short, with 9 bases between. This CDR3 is CASSLDSGYTEAFF. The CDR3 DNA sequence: TGTGCCAGCAGCTTGGACAGCGGATACACTGAAGCTTTCTTT.

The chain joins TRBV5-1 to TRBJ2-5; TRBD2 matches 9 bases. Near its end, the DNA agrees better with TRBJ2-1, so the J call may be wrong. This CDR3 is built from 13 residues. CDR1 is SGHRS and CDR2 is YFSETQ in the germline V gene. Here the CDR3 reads CASNSGSFGEQFF. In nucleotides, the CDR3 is TGCGCCAGCAATAGCGGGAGTTTTGGTGAGCAGTTCTTC.